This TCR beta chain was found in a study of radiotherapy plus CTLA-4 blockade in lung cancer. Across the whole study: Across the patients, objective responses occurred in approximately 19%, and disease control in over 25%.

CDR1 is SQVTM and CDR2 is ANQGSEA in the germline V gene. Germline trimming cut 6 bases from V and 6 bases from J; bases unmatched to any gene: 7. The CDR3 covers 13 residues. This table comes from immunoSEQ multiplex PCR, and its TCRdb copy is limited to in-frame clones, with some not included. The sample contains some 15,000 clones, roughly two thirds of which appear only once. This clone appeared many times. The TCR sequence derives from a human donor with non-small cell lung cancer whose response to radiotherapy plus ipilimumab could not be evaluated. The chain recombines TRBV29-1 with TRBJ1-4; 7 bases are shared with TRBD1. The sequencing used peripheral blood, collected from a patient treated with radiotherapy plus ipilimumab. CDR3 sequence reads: CSVQGKEYEKLFF. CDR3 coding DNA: TGCAGCGTACAGGGGAAGGAGTATGAAAAACTGTTTTTT.